These 19 T cell receptor beta chains originate from one sample sequenced in a study of blood T cell repertoires in COVID-19. Profiled with immunoSEQ multiplex PCR; TCRdb holds only in-frame clones, not every one. This sample has 100,000 to 140,000 clones, with 88% found just once. The sequenced sample consisted of peripheral blood. These receptors came from a man in his fifties or sixties with active or convalescent COVID-19.

This chain links TRBV24-1 with TRBJ2-6, with 7 bases identical to TRBD1. This CDR3 contains 16 residues. The V gene's germline CDR1 is KGHDR and CDR2 SFDVKD. Germline trimming cut 2 bases from V and 4 bases from J; bases unmatched to any gene: 4. The CDR3 DNA follows: TGTGCCACCAGTGATTCGGACAGGTCCGGGGCCAACGTCCTGACTTTC. Protein product: CATSDSDRSGANVLTF.

This chain uses TRBV27 with TRBJ1-2; 7 nucleotides align to TRBD1. J lost 4 bases, V lost 7 bases, and 9 bases had no gene match. The CDR3 covers 14 residues. The germline CDR1 and CDR2 sequences are MNHEY and SMNVEV (reference sequence). CDR3 sequence reads: CASTYRQGPYGYTF. CDR3 coding DNA: TGTGCCAGCACTTATCGACAGGGCCCCTATGGCTACACCTTC.

V usage is TRBV27 and J usage is TRBJ1-4; TRBD1 matches at 8 bases. The V and J ends lost 2 bases and 3 bases, in that order; junction bases with no gene match: 11. This CDR3 has 18 residues. CDR1 and CDR2 (germline): MNHEY, SMNVEV (reference sequence). This chain's CDR3 is CASSLGPTGAAPNEKLFF. The CDR3 nucleotides read TGTGCCAGCAGTTTAGGCCCGACAGGGGCCGCTCCTAATGAAAAACTGTTTTTT.

The chain carries TRBV11-1 and TRBJ2-3; no firm D call. Trimming left V 7 bases short and J 7 bases short, with 12 bases between. Germline V gene data show CDR1 as SGHAT and CDR2 as FQDESV (reference sequence). This CDR3 is 12 amino acids long. The CDR3 DNA follows: TGTGCCAGCATGGTGGTGAGAAATACGCAGTATTTT. It specifies CASMVVRNTQYF.

The chain recombines TRBV7-2 with TRBJ2-3; TRBD2 aligns across 7 bases. This CDR3 has 16 amino acids. Germline V lookup: CDR1 SGHTA, CDR2 FQGNSA. The J segment lost 2 bases and the V segment lost 5 bases, leaving 10 bases of the junction unmatched. The CDR3 loop is CASSNTGTNPTDTQYF. The CDR3 DNA reads TGTGCCAGCAGCAACACCGGGACTAACCCCACAGATACGCAGTATTTT.

The genes are TRBV28 and TRBJ2-3, with 7 nucleotides matching TRBD2. Germline CDR1 and CDR2: MDHEN and SYDVKM. Unmatched junction bases numbered 10, after V lost 8 bases and J lost 2 bases. The CDR3 is 15 residues long. The CDR3 DNA sequence: TGTGCCAGCCAGGGTTCGGCGGGGGTCACAGATACGCAGTATTTT. Protein: CASQGSAGVTDTQYF.

This clone turned up a few times. This chain connects TRBV3-1 (or the pseudogene TRBV3-2) to TRBJ2-2, with 9 bases identical to TRBD1. In germline, CDR1 is LGHDT, CDR2 YNNKEL (reference sequence). The CDR3 has 14 residues. V trimming: 4 bases; J trimming: 8 bases; junction bases outside the gene matches: 5. The CDR3 sequence: CASSPRDRAGELFF. In DNA form, the CDR3 reads TGTGCCAGCAGCCCCCGGGACAGGGCAGGGGAGCTGTTTTTT.

The chain employs TRBV29-1 and TRBJ1-2; 10 bases align to TRBD1. This CDR3 has 15 residues. V trimming: 0 bases; J trimming: 4 bases; junction bases outside the gene matches: 5. CDR1 and CDR2 from the germline V gene are SQVTM and ANQGSEA. The DNA of the CDR3 is TGCAGCGTTGAAGATCGGACAGGGGGGCCCTATGGCTACACCTTC. Translated, it gives CSVEDRTGGPYGYTF.

The rearrangement joins TRBV6-5 to TRBJ2-3; TRBD1 agrees at 9 bases. Losses at the gene ends were 8 bases for V and 4 bases for J; bases not matched to a gene: 10. The CDR3 is made up of 15 amino acids. Germline V CDR1 and CDR2: MNHEY, SVGAGI. CDR3 nucleotide sequence: TGTGCCAGCTGTCGGAGGGACAGGGACGCAGATACGCAGTATTTT. Protein: CASCRRDRDADTQYF.

The chain is built from TRBV30 and TRBJ1-1; D is perhaps TRBD1 (5 bases). This CDR3 has 12 amino acids. With 3 bases removed from V and 0 bases from J, the gap between germline ends came to 5 bases. CDR1 GTSNPN and CDR2 SVGIG come from the germline V gene (reference sequence). CDR3 loop: CAWSRVNTEAFF. CDR3 coding DNA: TGTGCCTGGAGCAGGGTGAACACTGAAGCTTTCTTT.

Points on this clone: This sample also contains other DNA sequences that code for the same CDR3. The V and J genes are TRBV7-9 and TRBJ1-1; D may be TRBD1 (5 bases). The CDR3 loop spans 14 amino acids. Germline V lookup: CDR1 SEHNR, CDR2 FQNEAQ (reference sequence). Trimming left V 2 bases short and J 1 base short, with 8 bases between. DNA for the CDR3: TGTGCCAGCAGCTTACAGGGAGGGAACACTGAAGCTTTCTTT. This encodes CASSLQGGNTEAFF.

The V call is TRBV28, the J call TRBJ1-1; 9 bases agree with TRBD1. This CDR3 comprises 14 residues. The V and J ends lost 2 bases and 5 bases, in that order; junction bases with no gene match: 3. CDR1 MDHEN and CDR2 SYDVKM come from the germline V gene. CDR3 loop: CASSLGQGRTEAFF. The CDR3 DNA reads TGTGCCAGCAGTTTAGGACAGGGGAGGACTGAAGCTTTCTTT.

This sequence joins TRBV29-1 and TRBJ1-2; the D is unclear. This CDR3 region has 11 residues. CDR1 SQVTM and CDR2 ANQGSEA come from the germline V gene. Trimming removed 4 bases at V and 5 bases at J, with 8 bases between. CDR3 sequence reads: CSVGSFYGYTF. CDR3 bases: TGCAGCGTTGGGAGCTTTTATGGCTACACCTTC.

V is TRBV19 and J is TRBJ1-5, with a tentative D call TRBD1 (5 bases). Trimming took off 6 bases at V and 4 bases at J, with 13 bases between the two ends. Germline V lookup: CDR1 LNHDA, CDR2 SQIVND (reference sequence). There are 14 residues in the CDR3. The CDR3 DNA sequence: TGTGCCAGTAGCTCAGGGTCCCTTAATCAGCCCCAGCATTTT. Translated, it gives CASSSGSLNQPQHF.

A few counts support this clone. The J gene is TRBJ1-2, the V gene TRBV6-5; D uncertain. Trimming left V 6 bases short and J 7 bases short, with 15 bases between. CDR3 length: 13 residues. From germline, CDR1 is MNHEY and CDR2 SVGAGI. CDR3 sequence: CASSLGEGGGYTF. The CDR3 nucleotides read TGTGCCAGCAGCCTCGGCGAGGGTGGTGGCTACACCTTC.

The CDR3 coding sequence is TGTGCCAGCAGCTTAGGTGGGACAGGCGCTTATAGCAATCAGCCCCAGCATTTT. Residues: CASSLGGTGAYSNQPQHF. The chain carries TRBV7-8 and TRBJ1-5; 8 bases are shared with TRBD1. The CDR3 totals 18 residues. Germline V CDR1 and CDR2: SGHVS, FQNEAQ. Trimming took 1 base from V and 0 from J; bases not matched to a gene: 8.

The chain carries TRBV5-4 and TRBJ2-7, with TRBD1 identical over 11 bases. Trimming at V came to 4 bases and at J to 0 bases, leaving 6 bases not matched to a gene. Germline V gene sequence: CDR1 SGHNT, CDR2 YYREEE (reference sequence). The CDR3 is 16 amino acids. The DNA of the CDR3 is TGTGCCAGCAGCGGGGGGACAGGGGGGCTCTCCTACGAGCAGTACTTC. Residues: CASSGGTGGLSYEQYF.

The rearrangement links TRBV11-2 to TRBJ1-2, with a tentative D call TRBD1 (6 bases). Germline-derived CDR1 and CDR2 are SGHAT and FQNNGV. Trimming took off 6 bases at V and 8 bases at J, with 16 bases between the two ends. This CDR3 spans 13 amino acids. The CDR3 bases are TGTGCCAGCAGGCCTAACAGGGATGGGGGCTACACCTTC. Amino acid sequence: CASRPNRDGGYTF.

This clone was found a few times. This chain joins TRBV29-1 and TRBJ1-1; 9 bases match TRBD1. The germline V gene has CDR1 SQVTM and CDR2 ANQGSEA. The CDR3 runs to 14 residues. Trimming took 3 bases from V and 0 from J; bases not matched to a gene: 2. CDR3 amino acids: CSVDTGGLNTEAFF. In DNA form, the CDR3 reads TGCAGCGTTGACACAGGGGGCTTGAACACTGAAGCTTTCTTT.